These 5 T cell receptor beta chains came from one sample sequenced in a study of cytomegalovirus exposure and HLA in healthy donors. Generated by immunoSEQ multiplex PCR, the TCRdb table keeps only in-frame clones and is missing some. The top ten clones hold over 12% of a sample with 200,000 to 250,000 clones, 75% to 90% of them seen once. Sequenced material: PBMCs. These receptors all stem from a woman under 40 in good health and CMV-seropositive.

The chain has TRBV19 and TRBJ1-1; possibly TRBD1 for D (6 bases). Germline V lookup: CDR1 LNHDA, CDR2 SQIVND (reference sequence). V was cut by 6 bases and J by 1 base, with 15 bases left in between. The length of the CDR3 is 15 residues. The CDR3 region is CASSVIDRTNTEAFF. DNA of the CDR3: TGTGCCAGTAGCGTGATAGACAGGACGAACACTGAAGCTTTCTTT.

The CDR3 spells CAWSVLGLRNEQFF. The CDR3 DNA reads as TGTGCCTGGAGTGTACTGGGACTTCGCAATGAGCAGTTCTTC. The chain has TRBV30 and TRBJ2-1, with D possibly being TRBD2 (6 bases). Trimming removed 0 bases from V and 6 bases from J, with 12 bases in between. The CDR3 extends over 14 amino acids. Germline CDR1 reads GTSNPN; CDR2 reads SVGIG (reference sequence).

The J gene is TRBJ1-5, the V gene TRBV2; 8 bases map to TRBD1. Germline lookup yields CDR1 SNHLY and CDR2 FYNNEI. J was trimmed by 2 bases and V by 6 bases; bases with no gene match: 12. This CDR3 region has 17 residues. This CDR3 is CASRGQGSLTGNQPQHF. The DNA for the CDR3 is TGTGCCAGCAGAGGACAGGGAAGCTTGACGGGCAATCAGCCCCAGCATTTT.

The chain links TRBV30 to TRBJ2-1; the match to TRBD2 covers 7 bases. Germline values: CDR1 GTSNPN, CDR2 SVGIG (reference sequence). The CDR3 extends over 16 amino acids. With 0 bases clipped from V and 2 bases from J, the junction kept 7 bases outside the gene matches. The CDR3 here is CAWSVQRLAAYNEQFF. The CDR3 nucleotides read TGTGCCTGGAGTGTACAGCGACTAGCAGCCTACAATGAGCAGTTCTTC.

This clone was counted between two and nine times. This chain joins TRBV30 and TRBJ1-2, with 7 bases identical to TRBD1. The CDR3 runs 15 residues. Germline CDR1 reads GTSNPN; CDR2 reads SVGIG (reference sequence). The trim removed 8 bases at V and 4 bases at J, leaving 16 bases unmatched. The CDR3 sequence is CATGDSQLGLYGYTF. DNA for the CDR3: TGTGCCACGGGGGACAGCCAACTTGGACTCTATGGCTACACCTTC.